A single sample is the source of the 28 T cell receptor beta chains below, sequenced in a study of beta chain features in type 1 diabetes. Study-level findings and limits: People with Type 1 diabetes carried modestly yet significantly shorter TCRB CDR3s in all four CD4+ subsets.

No antigen has been assigned to these receptors. Expressed TCRB transcripts were sequenced because the isolated RNA had all been reverse transcribed beforehand. Clones were read by immunoSEQ multiplex PCR, and TCRdb kept only the in-frame ones, dropping some. This sample has 100,000 to 150,000 clones, with approximately 9% found just once. The material sequenced was central memory CD4+ T cells from blood. These receptors came from a man aged 30 to 45 with type 1 diabetes.

This clone was seen a handful of times. The chain combines TRBV29-1 with TRBJ2-1; weak D call: TRBD1 (6 bases). Between the trimmed V and J ends, which lost 3 bases and 0 bases, there was a span of 15 bases. Germline V gene lookup returns CDR1 SQVTM and CDR2 ANQGSEA. The CDR3 sequence is 16 residues long. DNA of the CDR3: TGCAGCGTTGACGGGTTTTGGGGGCGCTCCTACAATGAGCAGTTCTTC. This gives the protein CSVDGFWGRSYNEQFF.

This clone appeared a few times. The gene calls are TRBV7-3 and TRBJ2-1; the D gene is possibly TRBD2 (7 bases). V was clipped by 3 bases and J by 10 bases, with 13 bases between them. The V gene's germline CDR1 is SGHTA and CDR2 FQGTGA. This CDR3 spans 13 amino acids. In DNA form, the CDR3 reads TGTGCCAGCAGCTTTGGGGAGGGGGACGAGCAGTTCTTC. Protein sequence: CASSFGEGDEQFF.

The chain has TRBV7-9 and TRBJ2-5; TRBD2 matches at 12 bases. CDR3 length equals 14 residues. Germline V gene sequence: CDR1 SEHNR, CDR2 FQNEAQ (reference sequence). The V and J ends lost 3 bases and 4 bases, in that order; junction bases with no gene match: 0. CDR3 sequence reads: CASSLTSGGETQYF. Here the CDR3 DNA reads TGTGCCAGCAGCTTGACTAGCGGGGGAGAGACCCAGTACTTC. The whole variable domain, remainder taken from reference TRBV7-9 and TRBJ2-5, is DTGVSQNPRHKITKRGQNVTFRCDPISEHNRLYWYRQTLGQGPEFLTYFQNEAQLEKSRLLSDRFSAERPKGSFSTLEIQRTEQGDSAMYLCASSLTSGGETQYFGPGTRLLVL.

This chain links TRBV5-6 with TRBJ1-6; D not certain. V was shortened by 2 bases and J by 10 bases, with 19 bases between the two germline ends. Germline loops: CDR1 SGHDT, CDR2 YYEEEE. This CDR3 is 16 amino acids long. CDR3 region: CASSLAAGRFRSPLHF. The CDR3 coding sequence is TGTGCCAGCAGCTTAGCCGCAGGCCGGTTTCGCTCACCCCTCCACTTT.

The chain carries TRBV2 and TRBJ2-7; 10 nucleotides match TRBD1. This CDR3 has 14 residues. J was trimmed by 0 bases and V by 5 bases; bases with no gene match: 1. CDR1 SNHLY and CDR2 FYNNEI come from the germline V gene. The CDR3 sequence: CASSRDRGSYEQYF. CDR3 DNA sequence: TGTGCCAGCAGTAGGGACAGGGGCTCCTACGAGCAGTACTTC.

Only a few counts were recorded for this clone. The rearrangement uses TRBV29-1 and TRBJ2-5, with D maybe TRBD2 (5 bases). The CDR3 totals 14 residues. CDR1 is SQVTM and CDR2 is ANQGSEA in the germline V gene. Trimming took off 3 bases at V and 8 bases at J, with 19 bases between the two ends. The CDR3 nucleotides read TGCAGCGTTGATGGCAGGCCCGCGGGTGGAACCCAGTACTTC. The encoded protein is CSVDGRPAGGTQYF.

This clone was seen only a few times. This chain uses TRBV5-1 with TRBJ2-2; tentative D call: TRBD1 (6 bases). The germline V and J ends were trimmed by 3 bases and 2 bases, with 17 bases remaining between them. Germline values: CDR1 SGHRS, CDR2 YFSETQ. The CDR3 runs to 17 residues. The CDR3 loop reads CASSWRPTGPNTGELFF. The CDR3, as DNA: TGCGCCAGCAGCTGGAGACCGACAGGACCTAACACCGGGGAGCTGTTTTTT. The full variable domain, in which reference TRBV5-1 and TRBJ2-2 provide the parts outside the CDR3, is KAGVTQTPRYLIKTRGQQVTLSCSPISGHRSVSWYQQTPGQGLQFLFEYFSETQRNKGNFPGRFSGRQFSNSRSEMNVSTLELGDSALYLCASSWRPTGPNTGELFFGEGSRLTVL.

The chain has TRBV28 and TRBJ2-5; 9 bases align to TRBD2. Trimming took 6 bases from V and 3 from J; bases not matched to a gene: 8. Germline loops: CDR1 MDHEN, CDR2 SYDVKM. This CDR3 has 15 amino acids. CDR3 region: CASRPGGGEKETQYF. The CDR3 DNA is TGTGCCAGCAGGCCTGGCGGGGGGGAAAAAGAGACCCAGTACTTC. Looking up the rest from reference TRBV28 and TRBJ2-5 gives the full variable domain: DVKVTQSSRYLVKRTGEKVFLECVQDMDHENMFWYRQDPGLGLRLIYFSYDVKMKEKGDIPEGYSVSREKKERFSLILESASTNQTSMYLCASRPGGGEKETQYFGPGTRLLVL.

A few counts support this clone. The V gene is TRBV5-6, the J gene TRBJ1-5; D unclear. There are 14 residues in the CDR3. V dropped 2 bases and J dropped 11 bases, with 17 bases sitting between them. Per germline, CDR1 SGHDT and CDR2 YYEEEE. The CDR3 is CASSFGLFNQAQHF. The DNA of the CDR3 is TGTGCCAGCAGCTTCGGACTTTTCAACCAAGCCCAGCATTTT.

V usage is TRBV15 and J usage is TRBJ2-1; TRBD2 matches at 8 bases. CDR1 LNHNV and CDR2 YYDKDF come from the germline V gene (reference sequence). This CDR3 has 17 amino acids. After removal of 1 base from V and 7 bases from J, the junction contained 12 bases not matched to a gene. CDR3 coding DNA: TGTGCCACCAGCAGAGGAGGAAGGGTTCGGGGGGGTAATGAGCAGTTCTTC. Translation gives CATSRGGRVRGGNEQFF.

This clone was seen a few times. The rearrangement joins TRBV19 to TRBJ2-3, with D unresolved. Trimming removed 6 bases at V and 0 bases at J, with 10 bases between. This CDR3 has 14 residues. From germline, CDR1 is LNHDA and CDR2 SQIVND (reference sequence). The chain's CDR3 is CASRRMTSTDTQYF. The CDR3 DNA follows: TGTGCCAGTAGGCGGATGACTAGCACAGATACGCAGTATTTT.

This clone was seen only a few times. The chain is built from TRBV9 and TRBJ2-2, with 7 bases fitting TRBD2. The germline gives CDR1 SGDLS, CDR2 YYNGEE. CDR3 length: 15 residues. J lost 2 bases, V lost 6 bases, and 7 bases had no gene match. This CDR3 is CASTTGGGNTGELFF. As DNA, the CDR3 is TGTGCCAGCACCACGGGGGGTGGTAACACCGGGGAGCTGTTTTTT.

The CDR3 spells CASSGGTVYGYTF. The DNA of the CDR3 is TGTGCCAGCAGCGGAGGGACAGTCTATGGCTACACCTTC. The rearrangement joins TRBV5-6 to TRBJ1-2; 7 bases map to TRBD1. The germline CDR1 and CDR2 sequences are SGHDT and YYEEEE. The CDR3 runs 13 residues. The V segment lost 4 bases and the J segment 4 bases; nucleotides outside the gene matches: 4.

This clone was seen a few times. The genes are TRBV29-1 and TRBJ1-2; 8 bases map to TRBD1. The CDR3 totals 13 residues. V trimming: 5 bases; J trimming: 6 bases; junction bases outside the gene matches: 8. Germline CDR1 and CDR2: SQVTM and ANQGSEA. For the CDR3, the DNA is TGCAGCGTTTCCACAGGGGGGAACGATGGCTACACCTTC. Its translation: CSVSTGGNDGYTF.

The gene calls are TRBV6-6 and TRBJ2-7; 8 positions agree with TRBD2. V lost 4 bases to trimming and J lost 6 bases; unmatched junction nucleotides: 5. The CDR3 runs to 13 residues. Per the germline V gene, CDR1 is MNHNY and CDR2 is SVGAGI (reference sequence). As DNA, the CDR3 is TGTGCCAGCAGTTCCAGGACTAGCAGCGAGCAGTACTTC. Translation: CASSSRTSSEQYF.

This clone has just a few counts. This chain uses TRBV5-4 with TRBJ2-7; 8 bases map to TRBD1. Trimming cost V 0 bases and J 7 bases; bases outside gene matches: 9. CDR3 length equals 15 residues. Germline V gene data show CDR1 as SGHNT and CDR2 as YYREEE (reference sequence). CDR3 sequence (DNA): TGTGCCAGCAGCTTGGGTGGCAGGGGGCCAGGAGAGCAGTACTTC. Residues: CASSLGGRGPGEQYF.

This clone was detected a few times. The chain links TRBV5-1 to TRBJ2-7, with D perhaps TRBD2 (6 bases). Trimming cost V 4 bases and J 6 bases, with 20 bases left between them. The germline V gene encodes CDR1 SGHRS and CDR2 YFSETQ. CDR3 length equals 15 residues. The chain's CDR3 is CASSRGGEGGAEQYF. DNA for the CDR3: TGCGCCAGCAGCCGGGGCGGCGAAGGAGGGGCCGAGCAGTACTTC. Full variable domain (outside the CDR3, taken from reference TRBV5-1 and TRBJ2-7): KAGVTQTPRYLIKTRGQQVTLSCSPISGHRSVSWYQQTPGQGLQFLFEYFSETQRNKGNFPGRFSGRQFSNSRSEMNVSTLELGDSALYLCASSRGGEGGAEQYFGPGTRLTVT.

This clone was observed a handful of times. The V and J genes are TRBV7-9 and TRBJ2-5; 7 nucleotides match TRBD1. The J segment lost 4 bases and the V segment lost 5 bases, leaving 7 bases of the junction unmatched. The germline gives CDR1 SEHNR, CDR2 FQNEAQ (reference sequence). There are 14 residues in the CDR3. The DNA of the CDR3 is TGTGCCAGCAGCCCCCCGGGACAGCCAGAGACCCAGTACTTC. It yields the protein CASSPPGQPETQYF.

The chain has TRBV7-2 and TRBJ2-4; 10 bases line up with TRBD2. The CDR3 sequence is 15 residues long. Per the germline V gene, CDR1 is SGHTA and CDR2 is FQGNSA. The ends lost 4 bases at V and 8 bases at J; junction bases unmatched: 8. The CDR3 here is CASSSSSGGGDIQYF. Written as DNA, the CDR3 is TGTGCCAGCAGCTCCTCTAGCGGGGGTGGAGACATTCAGTACTTC. Variable domain in full (rest from reference TRBV7-2 and TRBJ2-4): GAGVSQSPSNKVTEKGKDVELRCDPISGHTALYWYRQSLGQGLEFLIYFQGNSAPDKSGLPSDRFSAERTGGSVSTLTIQRTQQEDSAVYLCASSSSSGGGDIQYFGAGTRLSVL.

This clone was observed a few times. The chain has TRBV4-2 and TRBJ2-3; 9 bases map to TRBD2. Germline V gene data show CDR1 as LGHNA and CDR2 as YNFKEQ. The CDR3 loop spans 16 amino acids. Unmatched junction bases numbered 8, after V lost 4 bases and J lost 3 bases. The CDR3 protein is CASSPRSSGGTDTQYF. The DNA of the CDR3 is TGTGCCAGCAGCCCAAGATCCAGCGGGGGGACAGATACGCAGTATTTT.

This clone was counted only a few times. The chain uses TRBV4-2 and TRBJ2-2, with a weak D call TRBD2 (6 bases). Trimming removed 0 bases at V and 0 bases at J, with 8 bases between. This CDR3 region has 16 residues. Germline assignment: CDR1 LGHNA and CDR2 YNFKEQ. The CDR3 spells CASSQEGGANTGELFF. CDR3 sequence (DNA): TGTGCCAGCAGCCAAGAGGGGGGAGCGAACACCGGGGAGCTGTTTTTT.

This clone was detected only a few times. This rearrangement joins TRBV18 to TRBJ1-1, with TRBD1 identical over 8 bases. V was clipped by 5 bases and J by 7 bases; unmatched bases: 6. The CDR3 length is 13 residues. Germline CDR1 is KGHSH and CDR2 is LQKENI. The CDR3: CASSSDRESEAFF. CDR3 bases: TGTGCCAGCTCATCGGACAGGGAGAGTGAAGCTTTCTTT.

This clone was observed once. The CDR3 DNA reads as TGTGCCAGCAGCGAGGTCGAGACCCAGTACTTC. This codes for CASSEVETQYF. J is TRBJ2-5 and V is TRBV11-2; D remains ambiguous. This CDR3 has 11 amino acids. Trimming took 5 bases from V and 5 from J, leaving 6 bases between them. CDR1 is SGHAT, CDR2 FQNNGV, per germline.

This clone was counted a few times. J is TRBJ1-2 and V is TRBV29-1; perhaps TRBD1 as D (6 bases). Germline lookup yields CDR1 SQVTM and CDR2 ANQGSEA. The CDR3 is 15 amino acids. The germline V and J ends were trimmed by 3 bases and 2 bases, with 16 bases remaining between them. The CDR3 sequence is CSVDRGPQGNYGYTF. For the CDR3, the DNA is TGCAGCGTTGACCGAGGGCCACAGGGCAACTATGGCTACACCTTC.

The chain carries TRBV11-1 and TRBJ2-5; TRBD1 agrees at 8 bases. The junction had 5 bases not matched to a gene; V was cut back by 3 bases and J by 2 bases. Germline values: CDR1 SGHAT, CDR2 FQDESV (reference sequence). The CDR3 has 15 residues. The CDR3 DNA follows: TGTGCCAGCAGCTTTCCGACAGGGGCGCAAGAGACCCAGTACTTC. Encoded protein: CASSFPTGAQETQYF.

The rearrangement uses TRBV25-1 and TRBJ1-2; perhaps TRBD1 as D (5 bases). CDR1 is MGHDK and CDR2 is SYGVNS in the germline V gene. This CDR3 is 13 amino acids long. V dropped 5 bases and J dropped 2 bases, with 9 bases sitting between them. DNA for the CDR3: TGTGCCAGCAGTACAGGACCCAACTATGGCTACACCTTC. This gives the protein CASSTGPNYGYTF.

The V gene is TRBV27, the J gene TRBJ2-1, with D possibly matching TRBD1 (5 bases). Germline loops: CDR1 MNHEY, CDR2 SMNVEV (reference sequence). CDR3 length: 18 amino acids. Between the trimmed V and J ends, which lost 5 bases and 6 bases, there was a span of 26 bases. Here the CDR3 reads CASSLSWVGAGFSNEQFF. The CDR3 DNA reads TGTGCCAGCAGTCTTTCATGGGTTGGGGCAGGGTTCTCCAATGAGCAGTTCTTC.

This clone was observed a handful of times. The chain employs TRBV12-5 and TRBJ1-1; D gene unclear. Germline V gives CDR1 LGHNT, CDR2 FRNRAP. V gave up 2 bases and J gave up 1 base, with 8 bases separating them. This CDR3 has 14 residues. This CDR3 is CASGLREKNTEAFF. CDR3 DNA sequence: TGTGCTAGTGGTTTGAGGGAGAAGAACACTGAAGCTTTCTTT.